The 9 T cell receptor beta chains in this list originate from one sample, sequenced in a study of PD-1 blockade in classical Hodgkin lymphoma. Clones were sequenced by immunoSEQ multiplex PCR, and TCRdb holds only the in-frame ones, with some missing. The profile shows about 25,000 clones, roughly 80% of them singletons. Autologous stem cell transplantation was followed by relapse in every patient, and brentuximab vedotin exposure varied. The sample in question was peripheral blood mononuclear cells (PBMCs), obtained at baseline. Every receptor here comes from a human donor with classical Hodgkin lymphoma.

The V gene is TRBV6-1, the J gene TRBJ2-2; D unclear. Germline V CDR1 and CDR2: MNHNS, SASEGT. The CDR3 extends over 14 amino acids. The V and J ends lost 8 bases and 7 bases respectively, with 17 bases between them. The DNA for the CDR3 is TGTGCCAGCGCTAGTTTTGGAGATGGCGGGGAGCTGTTTTTT. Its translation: CASASFGDGGELFF.

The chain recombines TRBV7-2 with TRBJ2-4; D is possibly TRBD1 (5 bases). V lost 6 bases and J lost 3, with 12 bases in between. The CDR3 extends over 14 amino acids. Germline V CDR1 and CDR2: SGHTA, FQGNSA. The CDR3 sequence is CASSQDSYKNIQYF. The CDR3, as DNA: TGTGCCAGCAGTCAAGACAGCTACAAAAACATTCAGTACTTC.

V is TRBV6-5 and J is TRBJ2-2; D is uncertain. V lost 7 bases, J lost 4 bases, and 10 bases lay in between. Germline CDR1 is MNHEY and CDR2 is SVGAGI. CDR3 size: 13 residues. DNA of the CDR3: TGTGCCAGCATGCACAGCTTCACCGGGGAGCTGTTTTTT. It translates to CASMHSFTGELFF.

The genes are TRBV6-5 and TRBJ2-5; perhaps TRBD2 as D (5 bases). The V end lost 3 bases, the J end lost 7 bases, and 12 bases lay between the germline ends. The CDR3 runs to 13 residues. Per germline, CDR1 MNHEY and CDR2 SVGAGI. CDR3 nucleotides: TGTGCCAGCAGTTATCCCGGGATAGGGACCCAGTACTTC. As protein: CASSYPGIGTQYF.

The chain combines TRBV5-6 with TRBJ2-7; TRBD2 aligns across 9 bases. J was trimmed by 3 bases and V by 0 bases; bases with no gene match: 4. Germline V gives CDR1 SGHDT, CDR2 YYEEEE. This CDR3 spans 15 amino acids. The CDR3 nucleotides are TGTGCCAGCAGCTTGGGCGGGGGGGCTTTCTACGAGCAGTACTTC. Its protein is CASSLGGGAFYEQYF.

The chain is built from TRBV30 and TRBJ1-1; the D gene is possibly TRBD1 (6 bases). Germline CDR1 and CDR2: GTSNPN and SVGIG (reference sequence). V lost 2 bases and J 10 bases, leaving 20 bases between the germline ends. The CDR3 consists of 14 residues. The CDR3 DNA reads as TGTGCCTGGAGTCTGAGAGGGGGGCAAAGGCCAGCTTTCTTT. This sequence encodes CAWSLRGGQRPAFF. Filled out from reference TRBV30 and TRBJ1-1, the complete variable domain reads SQTIHQWPATLVQPVGSPLSLECTVEGTSNPNLYWYRQAAGRGLQLLFYSVGIGQISSEVPQNLSASRPQDRQFILSSKKLLLSDSGFYLCAWSLRGGQRPAFFGQGTRLTVV.

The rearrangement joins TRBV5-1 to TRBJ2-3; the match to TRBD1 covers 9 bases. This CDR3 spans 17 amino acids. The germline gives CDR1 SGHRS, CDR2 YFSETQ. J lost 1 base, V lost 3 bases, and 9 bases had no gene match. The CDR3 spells CASSSLRRDRGTDTQYF. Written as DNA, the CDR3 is TGCGCCAGCAGCTCCTTGAGGAGGGACAGGGGCACAGATACGCAGTATTTT.

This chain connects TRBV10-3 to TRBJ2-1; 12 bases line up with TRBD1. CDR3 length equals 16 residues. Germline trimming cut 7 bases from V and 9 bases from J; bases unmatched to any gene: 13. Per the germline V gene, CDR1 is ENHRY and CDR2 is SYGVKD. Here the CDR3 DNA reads TGTGCCATCACCCCGGTTTTGGGACAGGGGGCAATTGAGCAGTTCTTC. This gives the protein CAITPVLGQGAIEQFF.

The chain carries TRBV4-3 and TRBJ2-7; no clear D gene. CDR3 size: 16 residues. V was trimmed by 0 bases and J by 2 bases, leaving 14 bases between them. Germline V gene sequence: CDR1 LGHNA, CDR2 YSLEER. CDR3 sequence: CASSQDRVNRAYEQYF. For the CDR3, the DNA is TGCGCCAGCAGCCAAGATAGAGTTAACAGAGCCTACGAGCAGTACTTC.